What follows are 15 T cell receptor beta chains derived from one specimen sequenced in a study of blood T cell repertoires in COVID-19. Clones were read by immunoSEQ multiplex PCR, and TCRdb kept only the in-frame ones, dropping some. The data show about 310,000 clones, with around nine tenths seen just once and 1% held by the top ten. The sequenced material came from peripheral blood. These receptor sequences come from a man aged 50-60 years with active or convalescent COVID-19.

This clone turned up a few times. V usage is TRBV9 and J usage is TRBJ1-4, with D unclear. Germline CDR1 and CDR2: SGDLS and YYNGEE. Trimming took 7 bases from V and 0 from J, leaving 13 bases between them. This CDR3 region has 15 residues. The CDR3 sequence: CASGLDGATNEKLFF. The CDR3 DNA is TGTGCCAGCGGCTTAGACGGTGCAACTAATGAAAAACTGTTTTTT.

The chain recombines TRBV6-1 with TRBJ1-2; 7 bases line up with TRBD1. J lost 9 bases, V lost 3 bases, and 10 bases had no gene match. The CDR3 is made up of 14 amino acids. Germline V gene sequence: CDR1 MNHNS, CDR2 SASEGT. The CDR3, as DNA: TGTGCCAGCAGTGATTACAGGGGCGCGATTAGCTACACCTTC. The encoded protein is CASSDYRGAISYTF.

The V gene is TRBV5-6, the J gene TRBJ1-2; D perhaps matches TRBD1 (5 bases). Germline CDR1 and CDR2: SGHDT and YYEEEE. The CDR3 is 12 residues long. V was pared by 3 bases and J by 4 bases, with 7 bases between. Here the CDR3 DNA reads TGTGCCAGCAGCTCAGGGCTCTATGGCTACACCTTC. It is translated as CASSSGLYGYTF.

The CDR3 loop is CASSLDRASNTIYF. For the CDR3, the DNA is TGTGCCAGCAGCTTAGACAGGGCTAGCAACACCATATATTTT. The V call is TRBV7-2, the J call TRBJ1-3, with a weak D call TRBD1 (6 bases). The CDR3 contains 14 residues. Germline lookup yields CDR1 SGHTA and CDR2 FQGNSA. V was pared by 1 base and J by 7 bases, with 11 bases between.

This rearrangement joins TRBV28 to TRBJ1-5, with 10 bases identical to TRBD1. CDR3 length: 15 residues. The junction had 4 bases not matched to a gene; V was cut back by 6 bases and J by 2 bases. The germline V gene has CDR1 MDHEN and CDR2 SYDVKM. The CDR3 spells CASRAGQGGNQPQHF. In DNA form, the CDR3 reads TGTGCCAGCAGGGCCGGACAGGGGGGCAATCAGCCCCAGCATTTT.

The chain carries TRBV5-1 and TRBJ2-2; 9 nucleotides match TRBD1. From germline, CDR1 is SGHRS and CDR2 YFSETQ. V shed 2 bases and J 7 bases; nucleotides not matched to a gene: 6. This CDR3 is 15 amino acids long. CDR3 sequence: CASSFSGTGIGELFF. The DNA for the CDR3 is TGCGCCAGCAGCTTTTCCGGGACAGGGATCGGGGAGCTGTTTTTT.

J is TRBJ1-2 and V is TRBV6-5; the D is unclear. V lost 5 bases and J 1 base, leaving 11 bases between the germline ends. In germline, CDR1 is MNHEY, CDR2 SVGAGI. This CDR3 has 14 residues. This CDR3 is CASSPESYNYGYTF. In DNA, the CDR3 is TGTGCCAGCAGTCCCGAGTCTTATAACTATGGCTACACCTTC.

This clone was observed once. The chain uses TRBV9 and TRBJ2-1; D is possibly TRBD2 (6 bases). Trimming took 3 bases from V and 8 from J, leaving 21 bases between them. The CDR3 sequence is 16 residues long. Germline CDR1 is SGDLS and CDR2 is YYNGEE. Here the CDR3 DNA reads TGTGCCAGCAGCGGTCGACTAGGGAAATATGGTCATGAGCAGTTCTTC. Its translation is CASSGRLGKYGHEQFF.

V gene TRBV28 combines with J gene TRBJ1-5, with 7 bases matching TRBD1. V lost 5 bases and J lost 3; bases outside the gene matches: 10. The CDR3 loop spans 16 amino acids. The germline V gene has CDR1 MDHEN and CDR2 SYDVKM. CDR3 bases: TGTGCCAGCAGTCCACAGGGGCCTTTCCCCAATCAGCCCCAGCATTTT. Translating gives CASSPQGPFPNQPQHF.

This clone was counted a single time. The chain couples TRBV28 to TRBJ1-1; 8 bases match TRBD1. The CDR3 totals 14 residues. Germline V lookup: CDR1 MDHEN, CDR2 SYDVKM. Trimming cost V 5 bases and J 1 base; bases outside gene matches: 3. Here the CDR3 DNA reads TGTGCCAGCAGTCCAGGGGGCCCGAACACTGAAGCTTTCTTT. It yields the protein CASSPGGPNTEAFF.

The genes are TRBV11-3 and TRBJ2-5; D might be TRBD1 (6 bases). The CDR3 covers 16 residues. The V and J ends lost 1 base and 0 bases respectively, with 12 bases between them. Germline CDR1 reads SGHNT; CDR2 reads YENEEA. The CDR3 reads CASSLGTGPYQETQYF. The CDR3 bases are TGTGCCAGCAGCTTAGGAACAGGGCCGTACCAAGAGACCCAGTACTTC. The entire variable domain, with the rest obtained from reference TRBV11-3 and TRBJ2-5, is as follows: EAGVVQSPRYKIIEKKQPVAFWCNPISGHNTLYWYLQNLGQGPELLIRYENEEAVDDSQLPKDRFSAERLKGVDSTLKIQPAELGDSAVYLCASSLGTGPYQETQYFGPGTRLLVL.

This clone showed up just once. The J gene is TRBJ1-4, the V gene TRBV2, with D hard to call. Trimming pared 1 base from V and 8 bases from J, leaving 11 bases between. CDR3 length: 14 amino acids. Germline V gene sequence: CDR1 SNHLY, CDR2 FYNNEI. The CDR3 DNA is TGTGCCAGCAGTGAAGAGGGAGGGAAGGAAAAACTGTTTTTT. It encodes CASSEEGGKEKLFF. The variable domain in full, with the rest retrieved from reference TRBV2 and TRBJ1-4, is EPEVTQTPSHQVTQMGQEVILRCVPISNHLYFYWYRQILGQKVEFLVSFYNNEISEKSEIFDDQFSVERPDGSNFTLKIRSTKLEDSAMYFCASSEEGGKEKLFFGSGTQLSVL.

The chain couples TRBV18 to TRBJ2-5; 7 bases are a match to TRBD2. CDR3 length equals 16 residues. V dropped 6 bases and J dropped 2; count of bases not matched to a gene: 12. Germline CDR1 reads KGHSH; CDR2 reads LQKENI. CDR3 DNA sequence: TGTGCCAGCTCGCGACCGGGAGGCAGCGTACAAGAGACCCAGTACTTC. Translating it yields CASSRPGGSVQETQYF.

A few counts support this clone. The rearrangement uses TRBV12-2 and TRBJ1-4. TRBV12-2 constitutes a pseudogene. The CDR3 is 16 amino acids. In DNA form, the CDR3 reads TGTGCAAGTCGCTTAACCCGTCCACTCCGAAATGAAAAACTGTTTTTT. It is translated as CASRLTRPLRNEKLFF.

The rearrangement uses TRBV5-1 and TRBJ1-5; D remains ambiguous. V was pared by 2 bases and J by 2 bases, with 11 bases between. The CDR3 contains 15 residues. The germline V gene has CDR1 SGHRS and CDR2 YFSETQ. CDR3 sequence reads: CASSFGGSGNQPQHF. CDR3 DNA: TGCGCCAGCAGCTTCGGAGGTTCCGGCAATCAGCCCCAGCATTTT.